This record concerns one TCR beta chain sequence. The CDR3 has 15 residues. V was shortened by 1 base and J by 0 bases, with 9 bases between the two germline ends. Germline V gene data show CDR1 as KGHDR and CDR2 as SFDVKD. In the study's own analysis: Reference gene primer amplification in the assay estimated nucleated cell counts. Using immunoSEQ multiplex PCR, the repertoire was profiled, and TCRdb retains in-frame clones only, with some absent. From that table come the V and J calls and clone size; the DNA was used to work out D and trimming. The repertoire holds 150,000 to 250,000 clones, with 70% to 85% as singletons. The data belong to a study of blood T cell repertoires in COVID-19. Study as a whole: The study drew acute and convalescent COVID-19 samples from the United States, Italy and Spain. From T cells, B-cell-depleted T cells, or PBMCs came the material, which was cDNA or gDNA.

The TCR was taken from a human donor with acute or convalescent COVID-19. The donor label of this sample is uncertain. The chain combines TRBV24-1 with TRBJ2-7, with D unresolved. Sample: peripheral blood. Here the CDR3 reads CATSDLARNSYEQYF. DNA of the CDR3: TGTGCCACCAGTGATTTAGCGAGGAACTCCTACGAGCAGTACTTC.